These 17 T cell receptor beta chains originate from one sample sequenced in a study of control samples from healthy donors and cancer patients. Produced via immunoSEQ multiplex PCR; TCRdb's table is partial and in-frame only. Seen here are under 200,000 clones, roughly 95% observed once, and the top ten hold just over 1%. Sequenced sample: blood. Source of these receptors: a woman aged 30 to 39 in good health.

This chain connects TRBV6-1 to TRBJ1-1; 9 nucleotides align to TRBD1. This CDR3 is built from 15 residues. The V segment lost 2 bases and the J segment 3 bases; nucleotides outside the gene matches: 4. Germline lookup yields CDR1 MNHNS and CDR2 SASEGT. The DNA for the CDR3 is TGTGCCAGCAGTGAAAGGACAGGGGCTGACACTGAAGCTTTCTTT. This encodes CASSERTGADTEAFF.

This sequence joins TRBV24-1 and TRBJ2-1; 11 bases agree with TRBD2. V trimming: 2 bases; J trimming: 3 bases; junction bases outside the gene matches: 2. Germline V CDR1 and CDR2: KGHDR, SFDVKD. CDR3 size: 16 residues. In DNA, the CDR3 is TGTGCCACCAGTGATTCTAGCGGGGGGATCTACAATGAGCAGTTCTTC. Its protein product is CATSDSSGGIYNEQFF.

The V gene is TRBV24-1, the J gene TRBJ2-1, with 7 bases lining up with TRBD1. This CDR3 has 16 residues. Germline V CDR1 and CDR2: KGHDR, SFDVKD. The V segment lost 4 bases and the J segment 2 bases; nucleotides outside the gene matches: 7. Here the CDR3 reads CATSDPGQEPYNEQFF. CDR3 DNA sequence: TGTGCCACCAGTGACCCCGGACAGGAGCCCTACAATGAGCAGTTCTTC.

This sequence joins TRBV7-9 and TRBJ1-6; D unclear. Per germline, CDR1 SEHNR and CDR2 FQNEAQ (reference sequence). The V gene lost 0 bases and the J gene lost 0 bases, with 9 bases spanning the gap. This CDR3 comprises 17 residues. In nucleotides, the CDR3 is TGTGCCAGCAGCTTAGCGGCAGGCGGCTCCTATAATTCACCCCTCCACTTT. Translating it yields CASSLAAGGSYNSPLHF.

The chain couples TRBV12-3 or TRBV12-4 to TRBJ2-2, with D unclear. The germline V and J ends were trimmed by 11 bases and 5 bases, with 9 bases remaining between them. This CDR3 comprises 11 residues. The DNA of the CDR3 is TGTGCCTCCAAACATACCGGGGAGCTGTTTTTT. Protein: CASKHTGELFF.

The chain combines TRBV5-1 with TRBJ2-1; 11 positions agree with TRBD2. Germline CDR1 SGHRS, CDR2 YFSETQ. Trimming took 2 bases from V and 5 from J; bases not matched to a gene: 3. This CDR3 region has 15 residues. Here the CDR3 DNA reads TGCGCCAGCAGCTTCGCGACTAGCGGGAACAATGAGCAGTTCTTC. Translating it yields CASSFATSGNNEQFF. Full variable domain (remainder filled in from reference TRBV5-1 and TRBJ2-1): KAGVTQTPRYLIKTRGQQVTLSCSPISGHRSVSWYQQTPGQGLQFLFEYFSETQRNKGNFPGRFSGRQFSNSRSEMNVSTLELGDSALYLCASSFATSGNNEQFFGPGTRLTVL.

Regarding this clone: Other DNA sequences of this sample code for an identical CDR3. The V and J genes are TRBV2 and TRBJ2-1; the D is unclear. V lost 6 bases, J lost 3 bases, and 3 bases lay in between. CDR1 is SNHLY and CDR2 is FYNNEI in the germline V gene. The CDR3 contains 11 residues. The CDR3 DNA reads TGTGCCAGCAGCCTCTACAATGAGCAGTTCTTC. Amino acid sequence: CASSLYNEQFF. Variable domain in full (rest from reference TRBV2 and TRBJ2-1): EPEVTQTPSHQVTQMGQEVILRCVPISNHLYFYWYRQILGQKVEFLVSFYNNEISEKSEIFDDQFSVERPDGSNFTLKIRSTKLEDSAMYFCASSLYNEQFFGPGTRLTVL.

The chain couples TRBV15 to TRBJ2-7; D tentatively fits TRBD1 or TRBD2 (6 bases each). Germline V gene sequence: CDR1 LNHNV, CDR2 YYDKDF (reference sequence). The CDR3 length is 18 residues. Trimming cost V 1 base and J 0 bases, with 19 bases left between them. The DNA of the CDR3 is TGTGCCACCAGCAGAGTTAAATCAGGGGTGGGACTCTCCTACGAGCAGTACTTC. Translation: CATSRVKSGVGLSYEQYF.

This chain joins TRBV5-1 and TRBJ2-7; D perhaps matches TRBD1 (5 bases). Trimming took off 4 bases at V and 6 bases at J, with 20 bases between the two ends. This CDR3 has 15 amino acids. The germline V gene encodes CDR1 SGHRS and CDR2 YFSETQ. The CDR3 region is CASSGTRGSYREQYF. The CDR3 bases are TGCGCCAGCAGCGGAACAAGGGGAAGTTATCGCGAGCAGTACTTC.

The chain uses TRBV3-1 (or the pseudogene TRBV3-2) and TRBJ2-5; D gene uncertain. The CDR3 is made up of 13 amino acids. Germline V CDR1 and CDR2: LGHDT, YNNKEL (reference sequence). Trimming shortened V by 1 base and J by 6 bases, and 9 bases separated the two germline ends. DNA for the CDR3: TGTGCCAGCAGCCAAGTGTCGTCGCAGACCCAGTACTTC. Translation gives CASSQVSSQTQYF.

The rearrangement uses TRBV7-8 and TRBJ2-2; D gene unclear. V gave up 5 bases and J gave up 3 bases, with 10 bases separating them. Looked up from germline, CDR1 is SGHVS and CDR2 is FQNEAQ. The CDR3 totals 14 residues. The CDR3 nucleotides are TGTGCCAGCAGCCTACGTATGGACACCGGGGAGCTGTTTTTT. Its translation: CASSLRMDTGELFF.

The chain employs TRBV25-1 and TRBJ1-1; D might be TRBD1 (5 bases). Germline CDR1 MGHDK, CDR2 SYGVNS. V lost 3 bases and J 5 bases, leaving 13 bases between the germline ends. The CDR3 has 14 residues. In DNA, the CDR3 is TGTGCCAGCAGTGAGCCGGGACGGATAACTGAAGCTTTCTTT. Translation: CASSEPGRITEAFF.

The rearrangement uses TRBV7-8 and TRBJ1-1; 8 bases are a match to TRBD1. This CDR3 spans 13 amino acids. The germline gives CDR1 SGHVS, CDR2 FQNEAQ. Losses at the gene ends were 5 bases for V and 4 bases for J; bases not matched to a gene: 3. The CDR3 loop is CASSTDRGTEAFF. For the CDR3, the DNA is TGTGCCAGCAGCACAGACAGGGGCACTGAAGCTTTCTTT.

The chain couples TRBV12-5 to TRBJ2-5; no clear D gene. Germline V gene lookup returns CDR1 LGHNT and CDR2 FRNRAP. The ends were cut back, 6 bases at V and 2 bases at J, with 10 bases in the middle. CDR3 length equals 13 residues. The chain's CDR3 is CASGTDIQETQYF. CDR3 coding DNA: TGTGCTAGTGGAACTGACATACAAGAGACCCAGTACTTC.

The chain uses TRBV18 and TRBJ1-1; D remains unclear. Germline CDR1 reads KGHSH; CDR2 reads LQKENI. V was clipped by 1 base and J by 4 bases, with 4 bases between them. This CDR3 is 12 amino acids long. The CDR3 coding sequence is TGTGCCAGCTCACCACTCAGCACTGAAGCTTTCTTT. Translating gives CASSPLSTEAFF.

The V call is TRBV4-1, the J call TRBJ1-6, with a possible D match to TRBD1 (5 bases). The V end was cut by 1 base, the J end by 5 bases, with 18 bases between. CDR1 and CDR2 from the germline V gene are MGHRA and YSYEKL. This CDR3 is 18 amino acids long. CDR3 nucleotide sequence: TGCGCCAGCAGCCAAGGTAGAGGGGCGCAGGATAATAATTCACCCCTCCACTTT. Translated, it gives CASSQGRGAQDNNSPLHF.

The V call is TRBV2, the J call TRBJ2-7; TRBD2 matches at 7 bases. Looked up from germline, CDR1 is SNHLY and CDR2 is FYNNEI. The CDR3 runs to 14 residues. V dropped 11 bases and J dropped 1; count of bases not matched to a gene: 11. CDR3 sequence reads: CAGLNGRHSYEQYF. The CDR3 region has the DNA TGTGCCGGGCTCAACGGGAGGCATTCCTACGAGCAGTACTTC.